This T cell receptor beta chain was identified in a study of OX40 agonist ivuxolimab in advanced cancers. At the level of the study: Patients were infused with ivuxolimab every 2 weeks at 0.01 to 10 mg/kg. The study's findings and limits: Low levels of normalized T-cell clonal expansion also appeared in some nonresponders. Partial responders receiving 0.1-3.0 mg/kg showed among the lowest clonal expansion.

As regards this clone: Its antigen remains unidentified.

Blood got drawn at baseline, again on cycle 4 day 1, and then on cycle 7 day 1. This CDR3 region has 11 residues. Trimming removed 2 bases at V and 7 bases at J, with 6 bases between. Germline assignment: CDR1 DFQATT and CDR2 SNEGSKA (reference sequence). Data came from immunoSEQ multiplex PCR; TCRdb stores just in-frame clones and leaves some out. The table shows roughly 28,000 clones, with around four fifths occurring only once. The sequencing here drew on CD4+ or CD8+ T cells sorted from blood, taken in a trial of the OX40 agonist ivuxolimab. The chain couples TRBV20-1 to TRBJ2-1, with D unclear. This clonotype was sampled from an adult with an advanced solid tumor such as melanoma, head and neck, liver or kidney cancer. The CDR3 DNA sequence: TGCAGTGCTAGACTAAGTAATGAGCAGTTCTTC. Its translation: CSARLSNEQFF.